This TCR beta chain was found in a study of T cell responses to AZD1222 COVID-19 vaccine. Study results and limitations: Repertoires were obtained solely post-peak T cell response. Among vaccine-associated CD4 TCRs, coverage spanned spike, with dominance at 160-218 and 743-854. Most donors were white British and more were female, and clonal diversity was possibly underestimated. Baseline serostatus was positive in only five to seven AZD1222 recipients.

TCRdb keeps only in-frame clones here, not all; method: immunoSEQ multiplex PCR. The data show tens of thousands of clones, around 80% seen once. CDR3 length: 13 amino acids. V dropped 6 bases and J dropped 4 bases, with 12 bases sitting between them. Germline values: CDR1 WNHNN, CDR2 SYGVQD (reference sequence). With regard to this clone: What it binds is unknown.

V gene TRBV10-1 combines with J gene TRBJ1-2; perhaps TRBD1 as D (6 bases). Sequencing was performed on peripheral blood, taken on day 0 of AZD1222 vaccination. This TCR was recovered from an adult in good health. The CDR3 loop is CASSAGQSYGYTF. In nucleotides, the CDR3 is TGCGCCAGCAGCGCTGGACAGTCCTATGGCTACACCTTC.